The 2 T cell receptor beta chains listed next were all sequenced from one sample in a study of T cells in Graves' hyperthyroidism and ophthalmopathy. TCR beta CDR3 sequences were amplified from RNA transcripts. The HTBI set primed first-round TCR CDR3 RT-PCR. From the multiplex PCR reads, TCRdb called clonotypes with MiXCR, one entry per CDR3 protein. The sample holds around 350,000 distinct CDR3 sequences; 15% are singletons and the top ten take about 20%. Source material: blood. The receptors were sampled from a woman aged 55-69 years with Graves' ophthalmopathy.

This clonotype has a handful of counts. This sequence joins TRBV12-3 or TRBV12-4 and TRBJ2-3, with D possibly TRBD2 on 6 matching bases. This CDR3 is 15 amino acids long. Trimming pared 2 bases from V and 6 bases from J, leaving 15 bases between. The CDR3: CASSLRTSGRDTQYF. DNA for the CDR3: TGTGCCAGCAGTTTAAGGACGTCAGGGAGGGATACGCAGTATTTT.

The V gene is TRBV5-5, the J gene TRBJ1-6; no reliable D call. CDR1 and CDR2 from the germline V gene are SGHKS and YYEKEE (reference sequence). Trimming shortened V by 0 bases and J by 7 bases, and 11 bases separated the two germline ends. The CDR3 is 15 residues long. The CDR3 DNA is TGTGCCAGCAGCTTGGCCACGGTGGGAAATTCACCCCTCCACTTT. Translation gives CASSLATVGNSPLHF.